The 5 T cell receptor beta chains below all came from one sample that was sequenced in a study of T cell repertoires in cytomegalovirus infection. For these TCRs, the target antigens are not known. TCRdb re-called the reads through MiXCR, storing one row per CDR3 protein. The sample consists of around 78,000 distinct CDR3 sequences, around 25% of them appearing once. The material sequenced was CD8+ T cells from cultured PBMCs, taken from culture after CMV antigen stimulation. These receptors originate from a human donor in good health (CMV status not recorded). Some clones in this sample may be carry-over from other donors' samples.

The genes are TRBV30 and TRBJ2-5; TRBD1 aligns across 7 bases. CDR3 length: 14 residues. The ends lost 4 bases at V and 5 bases at J; junction bases unmatched: 10. Germline CDR1 is GTSNPN and CDR2 is SVGIG (reference sequence). This chain's CDR3 is CAWTRAGGYETQYF. Written as DNA, the CDR3 is TGTGCCTGGACTCGGGCAGGGGGTTATGAGACCCAGTACTTC.

This clonotype came up many times. In nucleotides, the CDR3 is TGTGCCAGTAGTATCGACCAACCCGGGACAGTTTCCCGAGTAAATGAGCAGTTCTTC. This encodes CASSIDQPGTVSRVNEQFF. The chain recombines TRBV19 with TRBJ2-1; 7 nucleotides agree with TRBD1. This CDR3 contains 19 residues. Trimming removed 3 bases from V and 7 bases from J; junction bases left unmatched: 21. Looked up from germline, CDR1 is LNHDA and CDR2 is SQIVND (reference sequence).

The chain couples TRBV6-5 to TRBJ1-6; the match to TRBD1 covers 7 bases. Losses at the gene ends were 2 bases for V and 7 bases for J; bases not matched to a gene: 8. CDR1 and CDR2 from the germline V gene are MNHEY and SVGAGI. There are 16 residues in the CDR3. The CDR3, as DNA: TGTGCCAGCAGTTACCCGAGGGGGCGAGGAAATTCACCCCTCCACTTT. Translating it yields CASSYPRGRGNSPLHF.

In this sample, this clonotype turned up a few times. V is TRBV6-6 and J is TRBJ2-4; unclear D gene. This CDR3 comprises 14 residues. Trimming removed 5 bases at V and 3 bases at J, with 11 bases between. The germline V gene has CDR1 MNHNY and CDR2 SVGAGI (reference sequence). The CDR3 DNA follows: TGTGCCAGCAGTGCGGTCGACCACAAAAACATTCAGTACTTC. Translating gives CASSAVDHKNIQYF.

The gene calls are TRBV3-1 and TRBJ2-7, with D maybe TRBD1 (6 bases). Germline V gene data show CDR1 as LGHDT and CDR2 as YNNKEL (reference sequence). The CDR3 extends over 15 amino acids. V lost 5 bases, J lost 4 bases, and 18 bases lay in between. In DNA, the CDR3 is TGTGCCAGCAGCAAACCACAGGGTTCGGTTTACGAGCAGTACTTC. It is translated as CASSKPQGSVYEQYF.